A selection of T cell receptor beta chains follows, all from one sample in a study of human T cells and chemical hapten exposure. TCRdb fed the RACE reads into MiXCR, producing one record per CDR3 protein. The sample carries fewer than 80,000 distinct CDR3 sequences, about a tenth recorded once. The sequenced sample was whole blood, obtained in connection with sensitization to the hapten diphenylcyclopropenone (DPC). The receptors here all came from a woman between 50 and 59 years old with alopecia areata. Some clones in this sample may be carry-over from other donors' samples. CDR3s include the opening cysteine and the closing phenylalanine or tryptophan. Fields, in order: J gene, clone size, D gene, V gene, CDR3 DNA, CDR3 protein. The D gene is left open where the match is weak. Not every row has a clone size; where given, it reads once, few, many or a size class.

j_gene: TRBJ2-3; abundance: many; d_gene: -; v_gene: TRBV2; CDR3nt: TGTGCCAGCAGTGAAATTTATTTAGGGGACGCGAGACCAGATACGCAGTATTTT; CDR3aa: CASSEIYLGDARPDTQYF
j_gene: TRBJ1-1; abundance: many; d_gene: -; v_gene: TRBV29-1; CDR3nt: TGCAGCGTTGAAGAATTCAGGGTGGGAGCTTTCTTT; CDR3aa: CSVEEFRVGAFF
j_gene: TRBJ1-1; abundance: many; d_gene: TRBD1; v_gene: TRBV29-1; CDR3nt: TGCAGCGTTGACGGACAGGGGGTCACTGAAGCTTTCTTT; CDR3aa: CSVDGQGVTEAFF
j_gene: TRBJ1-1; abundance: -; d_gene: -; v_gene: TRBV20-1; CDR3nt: TGCAGTGGGTTAGGGGGGATCACTGAAGCTTTCTTT; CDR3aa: CSGLGGITEAFF
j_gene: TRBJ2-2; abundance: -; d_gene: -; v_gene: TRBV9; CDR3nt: TGTGCCAGCAACGTTTTGGCTGAGAACACCGGGGAGCTGTTTTTT; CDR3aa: CASNVLAENTGELFF
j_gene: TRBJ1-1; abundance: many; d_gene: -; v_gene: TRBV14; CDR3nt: TGTGCCAGCAGCCGCACTCCGGGAGGGTTGAACACTGAAGCTTTCTTT; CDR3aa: CASSRTPGGLNTEAFF
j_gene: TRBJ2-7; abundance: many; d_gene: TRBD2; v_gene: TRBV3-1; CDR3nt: TGTGCCAGCAGCCAAGGTAGCGGGAGGGCCTACGAGCAGTACTTC; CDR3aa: CASSQGSGRAYEQYF
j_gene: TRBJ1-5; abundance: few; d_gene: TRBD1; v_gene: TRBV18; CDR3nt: TGTGCCAGCTCGGCAATTGGGGGGACAGGGGGCTTTCAGCCCCAGCATTTT; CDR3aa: CASSAIGGTGGFQPQHF
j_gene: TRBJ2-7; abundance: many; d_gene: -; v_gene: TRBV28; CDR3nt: TGTGCCAGCAGTCGCTACGAGCAGTACTTC; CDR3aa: CASSRYEQYF
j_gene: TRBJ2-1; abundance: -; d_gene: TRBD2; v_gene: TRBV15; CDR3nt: TGTGCCACCAGCAGAGAACTAGCGGGTAACAATGAGCAGTTCTTC; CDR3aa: CATSRELAGNNEQFF
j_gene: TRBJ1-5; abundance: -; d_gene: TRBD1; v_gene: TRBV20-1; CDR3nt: TGCAGTGGCGGGACAGGGGAAGGCCAGCCCCAGCATTTT; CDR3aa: CSGGTGEGQPQHF
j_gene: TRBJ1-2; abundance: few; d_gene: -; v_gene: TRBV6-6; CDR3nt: TGTGCCAGCAGACCTGACGATAAAGGCTATGGCTACACCTTC; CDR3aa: CASRPDDKGYGYTF
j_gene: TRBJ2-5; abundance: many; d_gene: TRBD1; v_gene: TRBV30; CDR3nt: TGTGCCTGGAGTCCGCCCGGGACAGGGGCTCCTTACTTC; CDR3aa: CAWSPPGTGAPYF
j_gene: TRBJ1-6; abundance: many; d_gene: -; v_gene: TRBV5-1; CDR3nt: TGCGCCTCAAATTCACCCCTCCACTTT; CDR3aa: CASNSPLHF
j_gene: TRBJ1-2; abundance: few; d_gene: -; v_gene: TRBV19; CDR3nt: TGTGCCAGTAGTATAACTGGGGGTAATGGCTACACCTTC; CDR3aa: CASSITGGNGYTF
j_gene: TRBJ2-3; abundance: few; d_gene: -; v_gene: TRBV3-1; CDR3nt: TGTGCCAGCAGCCAAGGTCAGTCCGGGACGCAGTATTTT; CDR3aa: CASSQGQSGTQYF
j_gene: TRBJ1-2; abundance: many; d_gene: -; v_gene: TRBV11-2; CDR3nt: TGTGCCAGCAGCTTAGATGTTCGACAGAACTATGGCTACACCTTC; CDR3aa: CASSLDVRQNYGYTF
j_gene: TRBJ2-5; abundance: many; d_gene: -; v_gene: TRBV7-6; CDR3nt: TGTGCCAGCAGCCGACGGCGGGTGGGTTTTACGATGGAGACCCAGTACTTC; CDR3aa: CASSRRRVGFTMETQYF
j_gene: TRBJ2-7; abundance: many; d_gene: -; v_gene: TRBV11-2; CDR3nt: TGTGCCAGCAGCTTGCCCTCCTACGAGCAGTACTTC; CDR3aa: CASSLPSYEQYF
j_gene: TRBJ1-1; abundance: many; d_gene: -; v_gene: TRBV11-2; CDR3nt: TGTGCCAGCAGCCAAAGGCGGCCAGCTCTTGGGACTGAAGCTTTCTTT; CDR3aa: CASSQRRPALGTEAFF
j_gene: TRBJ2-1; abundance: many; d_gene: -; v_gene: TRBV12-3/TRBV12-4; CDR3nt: TGTGCCAGCAGTTCGCCTGGACAGAACAATGAGCAGTTCTTC; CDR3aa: CASSSPGQNNEQFF
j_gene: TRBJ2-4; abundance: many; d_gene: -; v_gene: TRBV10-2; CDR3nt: TGCGCCAGCAGTGAGTCGAGGGGACTAGCCAAAAACATTCAGTACTTC; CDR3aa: CASSESRGLAKNIQYF
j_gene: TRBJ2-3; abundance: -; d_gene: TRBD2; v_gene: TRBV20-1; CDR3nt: TGCAGTCCTAGCGGGGGCTTCACAGATACGCAGTATTTT; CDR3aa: CSPSGGFTDTQYF
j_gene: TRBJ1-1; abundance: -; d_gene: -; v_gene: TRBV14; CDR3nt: TGTGCCAGCAGCCAACGAAGGACCCCGGGGATGAACACTGAAGCTTTCTTT; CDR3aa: CASSQRRTPGMNTEAFF
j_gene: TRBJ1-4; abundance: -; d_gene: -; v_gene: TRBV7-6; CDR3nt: TGTGCCAGCAGCTTATTCCCCCTAGAAAAACTGTTTTTT; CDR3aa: CASSLFPLEKLFF
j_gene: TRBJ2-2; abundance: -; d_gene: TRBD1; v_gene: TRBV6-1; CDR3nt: TGTGCCAGCAGACTACAGGGGGCCGGCGGGGAGCTGTTTTTT; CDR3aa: CASRLQGAGGELFF
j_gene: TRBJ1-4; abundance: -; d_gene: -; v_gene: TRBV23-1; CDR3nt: TGCGCCAGCAGTCAATCGTACCGTTTCGAACCCCCCGGACAAAAACTGTTTTTT; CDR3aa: CASSQSYRFEPPGQKLFF
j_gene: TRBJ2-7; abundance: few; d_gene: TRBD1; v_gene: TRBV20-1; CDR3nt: TGCAGTGCTAGCCCCGGGGACAGTTTCTACGAGCAGTACTTC; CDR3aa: CSASPGDSFYEQYF
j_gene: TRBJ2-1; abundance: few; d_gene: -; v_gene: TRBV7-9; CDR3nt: TGTGCCAGCAGCTCCGGGGGCGATGAGCAGTTCTTC; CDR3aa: CASSSGGDEQFF
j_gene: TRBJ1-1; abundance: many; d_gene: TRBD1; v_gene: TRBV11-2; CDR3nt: TGTGCCAGCAGCTCTTCGACAGGGGGAGCTTTCTTT; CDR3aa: CASSSSTGGAFF
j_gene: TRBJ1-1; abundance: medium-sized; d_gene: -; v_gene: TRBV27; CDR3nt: TGTGCCAGCAACCCGTTAGGCCCGCGCCCTGAAGCTTTCTTT; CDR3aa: CASNPLGPRPEAFF
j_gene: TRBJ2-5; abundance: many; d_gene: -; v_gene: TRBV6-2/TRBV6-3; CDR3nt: TGTGCCAGCAGTCGCATCCAAGAGACCCAGTACTTC; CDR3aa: CASSRIQETQYF
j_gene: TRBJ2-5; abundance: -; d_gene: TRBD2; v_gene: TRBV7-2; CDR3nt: TGTGCCAGCAGATGGACTAGCGGGAGGGAAGAGACCCAGTACTTC; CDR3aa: CASRWTSGREETQYF
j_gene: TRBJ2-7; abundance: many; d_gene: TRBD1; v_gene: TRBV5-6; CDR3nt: TGTGCCAGCAGGGACAGGCGCGAGCAGTACTTC; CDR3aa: CASRDRREQYF
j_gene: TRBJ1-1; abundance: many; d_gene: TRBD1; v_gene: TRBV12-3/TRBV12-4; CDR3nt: TGTGCCAGCAGTTTAGAATCTATGGGGACAGACTTCTTCTTT; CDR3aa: CASSLESMGTDFFF
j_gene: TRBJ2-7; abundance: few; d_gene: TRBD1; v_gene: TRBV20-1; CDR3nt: TGCAGTGCTCCGGACAGGGCCAGGACCTACGAGCAGTACTTC; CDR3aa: CSAPDRARTYEQYF
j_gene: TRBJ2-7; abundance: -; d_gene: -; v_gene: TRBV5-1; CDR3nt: TGCGCCAGCAGCCCGGGACACCGAGCCTACGAGCAGTACTTC; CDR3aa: CASSPGHRAYEQYF
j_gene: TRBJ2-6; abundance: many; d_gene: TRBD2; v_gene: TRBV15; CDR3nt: TGTGCCACCAGCGGGACTAGCGGGAGTGGGGCCAACGTCCTGACTTTC; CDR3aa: CATSGTSGSGANVLTF
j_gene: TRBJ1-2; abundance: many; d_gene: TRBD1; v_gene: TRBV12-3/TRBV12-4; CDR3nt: TGTGCCAGCAGTCTCGGGACAGGGAGTCGGTATGGCTACACCTTC; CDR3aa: CASSLGTGSRYGYTF
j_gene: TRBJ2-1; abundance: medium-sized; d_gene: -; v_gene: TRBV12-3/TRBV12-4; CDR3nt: TGTGCCAGCAGTAGGACACCAGACAATGAGCAGTTCTTC; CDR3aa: CASSRTPDNEQFF
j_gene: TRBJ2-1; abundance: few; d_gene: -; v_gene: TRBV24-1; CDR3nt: TGTGCCACATCCTTCGAGGGAAGCGCGTACAATGAGCAGTTCTTC; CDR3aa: CATSFEGSAYNEQFF
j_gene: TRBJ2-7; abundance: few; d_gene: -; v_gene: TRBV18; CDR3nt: TGTGCCAGCTCACCAAAAGACAGTTCATCCTACGGGCAGTACTTC; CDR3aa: CASSPKDSSSYGQYF
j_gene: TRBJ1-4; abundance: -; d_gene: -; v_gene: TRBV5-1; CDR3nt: TGCGCCAGTAGGCCCACAGGGAGAGAAAAACTGTTTTTT; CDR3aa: CASRPTGREKLFF
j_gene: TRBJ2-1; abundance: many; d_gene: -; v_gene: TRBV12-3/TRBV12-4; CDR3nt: TGTGCCAGCAGTTTATTTGGTCAGGGGTTGGCTATTGAGCAGTTCTTC; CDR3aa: CASSLFGQGLAIEQFF